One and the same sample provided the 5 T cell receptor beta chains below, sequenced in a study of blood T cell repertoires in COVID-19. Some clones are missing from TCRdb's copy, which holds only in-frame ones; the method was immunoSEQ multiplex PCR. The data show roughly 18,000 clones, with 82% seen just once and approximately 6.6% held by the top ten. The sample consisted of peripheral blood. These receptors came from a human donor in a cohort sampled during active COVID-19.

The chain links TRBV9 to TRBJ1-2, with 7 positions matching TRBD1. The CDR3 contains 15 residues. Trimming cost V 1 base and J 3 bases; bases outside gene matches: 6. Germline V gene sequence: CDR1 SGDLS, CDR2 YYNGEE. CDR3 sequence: CASSVTGVPHYGYTF. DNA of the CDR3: TGTGCCAGCAGCGTAACAGGGGTCCCTCACTATGGCTACACCTTC. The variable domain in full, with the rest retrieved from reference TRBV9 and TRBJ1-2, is DSGVTQTPKHLITATGQRVTLRCSPRSGDLSVYWYQQSLDQGLQFLIQYYNGEERAKGNILERFSAQQFPDLHSELNLSSLELGDSALYFCASSVTGVPHYGYTFGSGTRLTVV.

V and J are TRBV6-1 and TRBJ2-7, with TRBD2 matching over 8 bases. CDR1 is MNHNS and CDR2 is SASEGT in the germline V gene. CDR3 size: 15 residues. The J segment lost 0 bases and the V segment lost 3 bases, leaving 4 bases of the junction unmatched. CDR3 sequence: CASSDIAGPSYEQYF. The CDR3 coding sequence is TGTGCCAGCAGTGATATAGCGGGGCCCTCCTACGAGCAGTACTTC.

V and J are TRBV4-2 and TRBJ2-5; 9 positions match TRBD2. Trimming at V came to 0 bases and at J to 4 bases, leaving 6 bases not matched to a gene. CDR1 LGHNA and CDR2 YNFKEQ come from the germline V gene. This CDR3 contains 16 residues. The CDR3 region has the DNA TGTGCCAGCAGCCAAGATAGGGCTAGCGGGACAGAGACCCAGTACTTC. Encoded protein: CASSQDRASGTETQYF.

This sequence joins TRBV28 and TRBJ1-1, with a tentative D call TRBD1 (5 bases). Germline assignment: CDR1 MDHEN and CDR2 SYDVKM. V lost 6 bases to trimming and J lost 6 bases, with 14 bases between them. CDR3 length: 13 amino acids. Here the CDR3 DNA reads TGTGCCAGCAGGGGGCCGGGGGTTCCTGAAGCTTTCTTT. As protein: CASRGPGVPEAFF.

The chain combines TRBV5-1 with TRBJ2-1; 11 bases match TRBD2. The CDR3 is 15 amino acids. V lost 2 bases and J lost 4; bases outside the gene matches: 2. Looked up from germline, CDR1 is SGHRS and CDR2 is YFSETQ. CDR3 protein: CASSLLAGEYNEQFF. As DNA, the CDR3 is TGCGCCAGCAGCTTACTAGCGGGAGAGTACAATGAGCAGTTCTTC.